This T cell receptor (beta chain) was sequenced during a study of monozygotic twins with inflammatory bowel disease (dated by TCRdb to 2018 to 2020). Regarding the study in general: The complete study included 28 monozygotic twin pairs: 19 IBD-discordant Danish pairs and nine German pairs, of which four were IBD-concordant and five were IBD-discordant. The search for disease-associated traits relied mainly on comparing, within discordant pairs, IBD patients with their genetically identical healthy co-twins. Each individual had, on average, about 151 000 unique TCRalpha sequences and 181 000 unique TCRbeta sequences available for analysis.

From each donor, an approximately 2.5 ml peripheral blood sample was drawn into PAXgene tubes and stored at -80 degrees C. Without T cell sorting, total RNA was isolated from whole blood using the PAXgene blood miRNA kit on an automated QIAcube. Peripheral blood from monozygotic twin pairs who were concordant or discordant for inflammatory bowel disease underwent deep TCRalpha and TCRbeta repertoire profiling using unique molecular barcoding. For every twin pair, smoking habits were documented, and each individual was categorised as a current, former or never smoker. The method behind the library was 5' RACE. Each TCR library was prepared from 3,000 to 4,500 ng of total RNA. For each sample, cDNA synthesis with SMARTScribe reverse transcriptase was split into eight separate reactions. During cDNA synthesis, template switching introduced unique molecular identifiers that contained a 6-nucleotide sample barcode. TCRalpha and TCRbeta cDNA was amplified by two nested PCRs of 16 and 9 cycles, with bead purification after each PCR. Before amplification, the cDNA was both treated with uracil DNA-glycosylase and purified with the QIAquick PCR purification kit. In the second PCR, Illumina TruSeq-compatible adapters and sample-specific barcodes were added. Library quality and concentration were assessed using TapeStation and Qubit, and about 5 ng of each library was pooled. Sequencing of pooled libraries was carried out on an Illumina HiSeq2500 single-index Rapid Run using 2 x 100 bp reads and custom sequencing primers. The source study handled its data this way. MiGEC version 1.2.6 was used for UMI-based consensus assembly to correct PCR and sequencing errors. MiXCR version 2.1.1 was used for V(D)J alignment, clonotype assembly and CDR3 extraction. To normalise gene usage, clonotype sharing and MAIT/NKT TCR abundance, the analysis used the top 1000, 10 000 and 20 000 clonotypes per sample. Diversity was computed as the inverse Simpson index with the vegan R package after downsampling to 27 000 UMIs. Paired Mann-Whitney U tests on discordant twin pairs were used, with Benjamini-Hochberg multiple-testing correction. TCRdb reprocessed the reads and provides one entry for every CDR3 protein sequence; no DNA is given. The V and J calls were determined by TCRdb, not by the authors. The table for this sample shows 200,000 to 250,000 distinct CDR3 sequences. Of the sample, roughly 8% falls within the top ten clones.

Regarding this clonotype: Its antigen target is currently unknown.

Study-level results and caveats: The results gave no support for a single strong signal or clonotype linked to IBD. Fewer clonotypes were shared with other individuals by IBD patients than by healthy twins, most markedly in patients showing signs of disease activity. Background noise and inter-individual variability may have been introduced into the repertoires by the differing immunosuppressive treatments among patients. Distinction between different T cell subtypes could not be achieved in the analysis. No difference in repertoire similarity was observed between concordant and discordant twins, possibly owing to limited statistical power. A decrease in TCRbeta repertoire diversity, as measured by inverse Simpson index, was observed in IBD patients compared with their healthy co-twins.

The sample consisted of blood. The receptor was isolated from a human donor with ulcerative colitis or Crohn's disease, or a healthy co-twin of an affected twin (not recorded which).

CDR3 region: CASSPQSNEQFF. This sequence uses TRBV2 and TRBJ2-1. CDR1 SNHLY and CDR2 FYNNEI are derived from the germline V gene. The CDR3, cysteine through phenylalanine, is 12 amino acids long. No DNA is given.